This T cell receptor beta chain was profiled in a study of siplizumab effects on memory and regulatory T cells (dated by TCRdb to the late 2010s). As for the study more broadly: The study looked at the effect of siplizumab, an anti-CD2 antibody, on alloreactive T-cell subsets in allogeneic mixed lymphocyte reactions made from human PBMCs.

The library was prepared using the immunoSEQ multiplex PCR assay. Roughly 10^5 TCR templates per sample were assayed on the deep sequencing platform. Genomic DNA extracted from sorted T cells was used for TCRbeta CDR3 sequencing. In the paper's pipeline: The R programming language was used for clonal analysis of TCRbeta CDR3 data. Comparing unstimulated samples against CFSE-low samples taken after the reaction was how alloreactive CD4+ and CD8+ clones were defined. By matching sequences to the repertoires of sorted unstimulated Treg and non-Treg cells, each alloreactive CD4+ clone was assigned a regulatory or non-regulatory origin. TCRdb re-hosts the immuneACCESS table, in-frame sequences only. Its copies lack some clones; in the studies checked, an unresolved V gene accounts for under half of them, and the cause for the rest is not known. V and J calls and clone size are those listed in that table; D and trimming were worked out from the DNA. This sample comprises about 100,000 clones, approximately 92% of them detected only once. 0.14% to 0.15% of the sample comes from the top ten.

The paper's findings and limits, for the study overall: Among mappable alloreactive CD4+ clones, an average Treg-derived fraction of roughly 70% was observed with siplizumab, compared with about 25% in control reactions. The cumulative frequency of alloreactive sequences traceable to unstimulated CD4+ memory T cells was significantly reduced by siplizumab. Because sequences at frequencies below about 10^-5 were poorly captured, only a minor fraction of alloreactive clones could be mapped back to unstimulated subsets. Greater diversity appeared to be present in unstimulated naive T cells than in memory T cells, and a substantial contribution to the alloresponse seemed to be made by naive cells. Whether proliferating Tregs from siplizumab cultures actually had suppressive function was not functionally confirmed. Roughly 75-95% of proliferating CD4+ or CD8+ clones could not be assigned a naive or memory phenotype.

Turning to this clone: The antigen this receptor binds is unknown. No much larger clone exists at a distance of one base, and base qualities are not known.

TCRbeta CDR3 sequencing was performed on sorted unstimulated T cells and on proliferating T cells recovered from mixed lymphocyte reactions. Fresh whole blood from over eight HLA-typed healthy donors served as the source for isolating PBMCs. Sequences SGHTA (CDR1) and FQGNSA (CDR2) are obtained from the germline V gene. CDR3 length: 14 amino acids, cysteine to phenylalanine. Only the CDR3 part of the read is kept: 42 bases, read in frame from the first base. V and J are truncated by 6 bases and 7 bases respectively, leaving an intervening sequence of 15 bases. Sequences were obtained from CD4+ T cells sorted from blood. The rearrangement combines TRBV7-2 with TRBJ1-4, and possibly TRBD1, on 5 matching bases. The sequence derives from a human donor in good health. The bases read TGTGCCAGCAGGTTTAGTGGGGGAGGTGAAAAACTGTTTTTT. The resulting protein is CASRFSGGGEKLFF.